This T cell receptor (beta chain) derives from a study of OX40 agonist ivuxolimab in advanced cancers. Across the whole study: Patients were 82.7% male with ages roughly 20 to 85, mean about 54. Partial responses were recorded for three patients, including one with hepatocellular carcinoma and two with cutaneous melanoma. The study's findings and limits: Near-lowest levels of clonal expansion characterized partial responders at 0.1-3.0 mg/kg.

About this clone: Its antigen is still unknown.

Only in-frame clones appear in the TCRdb table, and some are missing; sequencing was by immunoSEQ multiplex PCR. The table has just over 35,000 clones, over 75% seen once; the top ten hold less than 30%. The germline V gene has CDR1 LNHDA and CDR2 SQIVND (reference sequence). The germline V and J ends were trimmed by 4 bases and 8 bases, with 13 bases remaining between them. This CDR3 has 13 amino acids. The chain carries TRBV19 and TRBJ2-3, with D perhaps TRBD2 (6 bases). This sequence originates from an adult with an advanced solid tumor such as melanoma, head and neck, liver or kidney cancer. The specimen comprised CD4+ or CD8+ T cells sorted from blood, sampled in a trial of the OX40 agonist ivuxolimab. Written as DNA, the CDR3 is TGTGCCAGTAGTACGGTCAGGGAGGCTACGCAGTATTTT. As protein: CASSTVREATQYF.